The rows below give T cell receptor beta chains drawn from one sample of a study of T cell responses to AZD1222 COVID-19 vaccine. TCRdb's copy holds only in-frame clones and misses some; the assay was immunoSEQ multiplex PCR. The sample lists fewer than 110,000 clones, under 95% occurring once. Sequencing was performed on peripheral blood, taken on day 0 of AZD1222 vaccination. Source of these receptors: an adult in good health. CDR3s include the opening cysteine and the closing phenylalanine or tryptophan. A D gene is named only where the DNA matches it firmly. Size is stated for part of the rows, as once, few or many counts, or as a class when the clone is expanded.

TRBD2 TRBJ2-5 once TRBV6-6 CASRLLAGAQETQYF TGTGCCAGCAGACTACTAGCGGGGGCCCAAGAGACCCAGTACTTC
TRBD1 TRBJ1-6 NA TRBV18 CASSPLPDRGNSPLHF TGTGCCAGCTCACCACTACCTGACAGGGGTAATTCACCCCTCCACTTT
TRBD2 TRBJ2-3 NA TRBV5-1 CASSIAGGRDTQYF TGCGCCAGCAGCATTGCGGGGGGTCGGGATACGCAGTATTTT
TRBD1 TRBJ2-1 NA TRBV10-1 CASSGGTANEQFF TGCGCCAGCAGTGGAGGGACAGCTAATGAGCAGTTCTTC
NA TRBJ2-7 NA TRBV10-3 CAISAADTKSSYEQYF TGTGCCATCAGTGCAGCGGACACCAAAAGCTCCTACGAGCAGTACTTC
NA TRBJ1-1 few TRBV21-1 CASCRKNTEAFF TGTGCCAGCTGTCGGAAGAACACTGAAGCTTTCTTT
NA TRBJ2-3 NA TRBV11-3 CASSLDRDTQYF TGTGCCAGCAGCTTGGACAGAGATACGCAGTATTTT
NA TRBJ1-1 NA TRBV6-1 CASSELSREAFF TGTGCCAGCAGTGAATTGTCTCGAGAAGCTTTCTTT
NA TRBJ1-1 few TRBV18 CASSPFSGEAFF TGTGCCAGCTCACCGTTTTCGGGGGAAGCTTTCTTT
TRBD1 TRBJ2-7 few TRBV24-1 CATSFKSGTGLREQYF TGTGCCACCAGTTTTAAATCCGGGACAGGGCTGAGGGAGCAGTACTTC
NA TRBJ2-5 once TRBV5-5 CASSQGPLDQETQYF TGTGCCAGCAGCCAAGGACCCCTCGACCAAGAGACCCAGTACTTC
NA TRBJ1-5 NA TRBV7-9 CASSSSRAKGDQPQHF TGTGCCAGCAGCTCCTCCCGTGCAAAGGGGGATCAGCCCCAGCATTTT
TRBD1 TRBJ2-2 NA TRBV19 CASTWDRGNTGELFF TGTGCCAGCACATGGGACAGGGGGAACACCGGGGAGCTGTTTTTT
TRBD1 TRBJ2-7 NA TRBV10-2 CAIRGPGQGTEQYF TGCGCCATCCGCGGACCGGGACAGGGGACGGAGCAGTACTTC
NA TRBJ1-3 once TRBV7-6 CASSLGRGSGNTIYF TGTGCCAGCAGCTTAGGGAGGGGCTCTGGAAACACCATATATTTT
TRBD2 TRBJ2-7 NA TRBV5-4 CASSPLQRGGEQYF TGTGCCAGCAGCCCCCTCCAGCGGGGGGGTGAGCAGTACTTC
NA TRBJ2-1 NA TRBV7-2 CASSLARLNEQFF TGTGCCAGCAGCTTAGCGCGTTTAAATGAGCAGTTCTTC
NA TRBJ2-2 NA TRBV5-6 CASSWGLADPGTGELFF TGTGCCAGCAGCTGGGGGCTAGCGGACCCTGGGACCGGGGAGCTGTTTTTT
NA TRBJ1-2 NA TRBV5-6 CASRRQEGYTF TGTGCCAGTAGGCGTCAGGAGGGCTACACCTTC
NA TRBJ1-6 NA TRBV19 CASSMGGPDYNSPLHF TGTGCCAGTAGTATGGGTGGACCAGACTATAATTCACCCCTCCACTTT
NA TRBJ1-2 NA TRBV4-1 CASSQEREGLYGYTF TGCGCCAGCAGCCAAGAGCGGGAGGGGCTCTATGGCTACACCTTC
NA TRBJ1-2 NA TRBV18 CASSPSGANYGYTF TGTGCCAGCTCCCCGAGCGGGGCTAACTATGGCTACACCTTC
NA TRBJ2-3 NA TRBV7-8 CASSPRTSRQYF TGTGCCAGCAGCCCCAGGACCAGCCGGCAGTATTTT
NA TRBJ2-3 NA TRBV6-2/TRBV6-3 CASSYGGESTDTQYF TGTGCCAGCAGTTACGGCGGGGAGAGCACAGATACGCAGTATTTT
NA TRBJ2-3 NA TRBV27 CASRRRAGADTQYF TGTGCCAGCCGAAGGCGGGCAGGGGCAGATACGCAGTATTTT
NA TRBJ1-1 NA TRBV2 CASGPQLTEAFF TGTGCCAGCGGTCCTCAGTTGACTGAAGCTTTCTTT
NA TRBJ2-5 NA TRBV5-1 CASRARTAETQYF TGCGCCAGCAGAGCACGGACCGCGGAGACCCAGTACTTC
TRBD1 TRBJ1-1 NA TRBV6-5 CASRTPGQGPAFF TGTGCCAGCAGAACGCCGGGACAGGGGCCGGCTTTCTTT
NA TRBJ2-2 NA TRBV5-5 CASNLDGNTGELFF TGTGCCAGCAACCTGGACGGGAACACCGGGGAGCTGTTTTTT
TRBD2 TRBJ2-2 NA TRBV5-6 CASSPGGRVDGELFF TGTGCCAGCAGCCCTGGTGGGAGGGTGGACGGGGAGCTGTTTTTT
NA TRBJ2-5 NA TRBV15 CATSRDLIETQYF TGTGCCACCAGCAGAGATTTAATCGAGACCCAGTACTTC
NA TRBJ2-1 once TRBV10-3 CAISESRGSYNEQFF TGTGCCATCAGTGAGTCGCGGGGATCATACAATGAGCAGTTCTTC
NA TRBJ1-1 NA TRBV27 CASPKIKDSTPNTEAFF TGTGCCAGCCCAAAGATTAAGGACAGCACTCCAAACACTGAAGCTTTCTTT
NA TRBJ2-1 NA TRBV7-9 CASSDHNEQFF TGTGCCAGCAGCGACCACAATGAGCAGTTCTTC
TRBD1 TRBJ1-1 NA TRBV4-2 CASSQASGTGGPAFF TGTGCCAGCAGCCAAGCTTCCGGGACAGGGGGCCCGGCTTTCTTT
TRBD1 TRBJ2-2 NA TRBV2 CASDRGRESGELFF TGTGCCAGTGACAGGGGCCGTGAATCCGGGGAGCTGTTTTTT
TRBD2 TRBJ2-2 NA TRBV19 CASSISGGGDTGELFF TGTGCCAGTAGCATTAGCGGGGGAGGAGACACCGGGGAGCTGTTTTTT
TRBD2 TRBJ2-7 NA TRBV7-6 CASSLGAGAPYEQYF TGTGCCAGCAGCTTAGGAGCGGGGGCCCCCTACGAGCAGTACTTC
NA TRBJ1-6 NA TRBV5-4 CASSPRNGANSPLHF TGTGCCAGCAGCCCACGGAACGGGGCCAATTCACCCCTCCACTTT
NA TRBJ1-6 NA TRBV7-2 CASSLGLNSPLHF TGTGCCAGCAGCCTGGGCCTGAATTCACCCCTCCACTTT
NA TRBJ1-1 NA TRBV6-5 CASSYSVVNTEAFF TGTGCCAGCAGTTACTCGGTAGTGAACACTGAAGCTTTCTTT
TRBD1 TRBJ1-2 NA TRBV15 CATTGQGDGYTF TGTGCCACCACCGGACAGGGTGATGGCTACACCTTC
TRBD1 TRBJ2-1 NA TRBV6-5 CASSRGRDNEQFF TGTGCCAGCAGCAGGGGGCGCGACAATGAGCAGTTCTTC
NA TRBJ2-7 once TRBV6-5 CASSPQNLIYEQYF TGTGCCAGCAGTCCACAGAACCTAATCTACGAGCAGTACTTC
NA TRBJ2-2 NA TRBV5-1 CASSLPGSTGELFF TGCGCCAGCAGCCTCCCAGGGAGCACCGGGGAGCTGTTTTTT
NA TRBJ2-2 NA TRBV7-2 CASSSPLRELFF TGTGCCAGCAGCTCGCCCCTTCGGGAGCTGTTTTTT
NA TRBJ1-1 NA TRBV29-1 CSLTGVSGRGTEAFF TGCAGCCTGACCGGGGTATCCGGACGGGGCACTGAAGCTTTCTTT
NA TRBJ1-1 NA TRBV6-5 CASSYDPGSTEAFF TGTGCCAGCAGTTACGACCCGGGCAGCACTGAAGCTTTCTTT
NA TRBJ2-2 NA TRBV5-4 CASSIRQGGTGELFF TGTGCCAGCAGCATCCGACAGGGAGGCACCGGGGAGCTGTTTTTT
TRBD2 TRBJ2-3 NA TRBV6-2/TRBV6-3 CASSRLAGLGPDTQYF TGTGCCAGCAGCCGGCTAGCGGGGCTCGGGCCAGATACGCAGTATTTT
TRBD1 TRBJ1-2 NA TRBV12-3/TRBV12-4 CASSVDRAGYTF TGTGCCAGCAGCGTCGACAGGGCTGGCTACACCTTC